This T cell receptor beta chain is drawn from a study of CD8+CD57+ T cells in acquired aplastic anemia. The wider study: An average of 3.2 ug of DNA was obtained from sorted CD4+ and CD8+ cells.

It was patients with CD8+CD57+ cell expansion by flow cytometry who were chosen for sequencing. Each patient had severe acquired aplastic anemia. Per germline, CDR1 SGHRS and CDR2 YFSETQ. The V end lost 4 bases, the J end lost 12 bases, and 23 bases lay between the germline ends. This CDR3 comprises 14 residues. Study observations and caveats: In common between the patients and the controls were around 29 CD8+ CDR3 sequences.

Profiling that covered TCR beta VDJ and CDR3 relied on genomic DNA as its template. TCRdb analysed the reads with MiXCR anew, one entry per CDR3 protein. The repertoire has under 200,000 distinct CDR3 sequences, 40% to 50% of them found once; the top ten carry 9.7%. Of note for this clonotype: Its antigen is unidentified.

This clonotype was sampled from a human donor with aplastic anemia. The material sequenced was sorted CD4+, CD8+, or CD8+CD57+ T cells (not recorded which) from PBMCs. The J gene is TRBJ2-7, the V gene TRBV5-1, with D perhaps TRBD2 (7 bases). The CDR3 nucleotides are TGCGCCAGCAGCGGACTAGGGGGACTCGCCGTATTGTACTTC. It is translated as CASSGLGGLAVLYF. The entire variable domain, with the rest obtained from reference TRBV5-1 and TRBJ2-7, is as follows: KAGVTQTPRYLIKTRGQQVTLSCSPISGHRSVSWYQQTPGQGLQFLFEYFSETQRNKGNFPGRFSGRQFSNSRSEMNVSTLELGDSALYLCASSGLGGLAVLYFGPGTRLTVT.